A single T cell receptor beta chain is shown here with its context. The antigen is unknown. The data derive from a study of shared clonotypes between healthy human individuals. Study overall: Per donor, CD8 memory used one plate, CD8 naive used two, CD4 memory used three and CD4 naive used three. Regarding the study as a whole: Naive subsets usually exceeded memory subsets in estimated richness.

Assay used: immunoSEQ multiplex PCR; TCRdb lists only in-frame clones, some missing. Found here are nearly 1,000,000 clones, about 80% of them singletons; the top ten hold approximately 1.5%. Only Caucasian adults living in Nashville, Tennessee served as donors. Naive CD45RA+ and memory CD45RA-negative subsets were split from CD4+ cells. Germline CDR1 SGHNT, CDR2 YENEEA. The CDR3 runs 13 residues. Trimming removed 5 bases at V and 5 bases at J, with 12 bases between. The genes are TRBV11-3 and TRBJ2-5; no clear D gene. This clonotype originated in a man aged 18 to 30 in good health. The specimen was memory CD4+ T cells sorted from blood. The subset denotes: CD45RA-negative fraction. CDR3 DNA: TGTGCCAGCAGCCTGATGCACACGGAGACCCAGTACTTC. This translates into CASSLMHTETQYF.